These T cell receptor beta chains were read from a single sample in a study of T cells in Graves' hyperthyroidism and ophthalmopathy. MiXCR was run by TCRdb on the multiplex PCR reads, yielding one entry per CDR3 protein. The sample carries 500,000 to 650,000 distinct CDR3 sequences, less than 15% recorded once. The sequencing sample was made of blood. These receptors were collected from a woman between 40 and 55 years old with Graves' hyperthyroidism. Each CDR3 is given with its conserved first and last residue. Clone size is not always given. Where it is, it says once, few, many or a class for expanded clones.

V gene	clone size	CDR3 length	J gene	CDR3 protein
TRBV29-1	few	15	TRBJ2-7	CSVVISGSESYEQYF
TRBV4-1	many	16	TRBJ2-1	CASSQRLAGGHDEQFF
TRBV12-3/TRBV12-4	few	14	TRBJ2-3	CAGSTRRDTDTQYF
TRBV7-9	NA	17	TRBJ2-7	CATSLERGLASDYEQYF
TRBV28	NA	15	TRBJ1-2	CASRRGGDSSHGYTF
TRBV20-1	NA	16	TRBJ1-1	CSAHLGTGRMRTEAFF
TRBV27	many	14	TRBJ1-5	CASSGTGGDQPQHF
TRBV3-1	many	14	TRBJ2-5	CASSQEIGGETQYF
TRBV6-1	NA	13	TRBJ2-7	CASRRASGYEQYF
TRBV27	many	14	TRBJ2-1	CASRQGNSYNEQFF
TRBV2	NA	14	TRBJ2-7	CASSERGQIDEQYF
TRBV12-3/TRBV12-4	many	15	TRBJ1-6	CASSPAGTEYSPLHF
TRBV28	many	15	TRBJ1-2	CASSVTGTNNYGYTF
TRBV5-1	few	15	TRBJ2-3	CASSGTGDRTDTQYF
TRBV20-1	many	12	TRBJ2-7	CSARERSYEQYF
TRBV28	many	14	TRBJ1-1	CASSLGQGATEAFF
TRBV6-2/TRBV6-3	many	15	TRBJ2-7	CASSYSSRGTDEQYF
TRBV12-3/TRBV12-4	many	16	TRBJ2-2	CASIPGTGRNTGELFF
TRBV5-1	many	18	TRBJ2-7	CASSLGGGSITKTYEQYF
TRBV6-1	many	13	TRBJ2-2	CASSAQYAGELFF
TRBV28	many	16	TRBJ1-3	CASSLLRTGSGNTIYF
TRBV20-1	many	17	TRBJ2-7	CSASLGLRTSGSYEQYF
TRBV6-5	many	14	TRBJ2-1	CASSYSDSGNEQFF
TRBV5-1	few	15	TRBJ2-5	CASSFRTGVGETQYF
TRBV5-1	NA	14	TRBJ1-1	CASSLDTGDTEAFF
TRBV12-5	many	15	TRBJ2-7	CASAPGLAGSNEQYF
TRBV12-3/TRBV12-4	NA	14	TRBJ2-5	CASSFEIRQETQYF
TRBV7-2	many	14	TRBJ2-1	CASSPPGLQNEQFF
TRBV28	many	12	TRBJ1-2	CASRGSYYGYTF
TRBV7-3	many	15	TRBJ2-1	CASSLFTGFSNEQFF
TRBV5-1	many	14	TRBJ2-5	CASSLLVAAETQYF
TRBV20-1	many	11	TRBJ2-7	CSGAASYEQYF
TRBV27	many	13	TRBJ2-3	CATRTQTTDTQYF
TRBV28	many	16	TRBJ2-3	CASSFAVGASTDTQYF
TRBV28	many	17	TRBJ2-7	CASSSPMTSGRGYEQYF
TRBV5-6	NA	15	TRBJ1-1	CASSLALQGGTEAFF